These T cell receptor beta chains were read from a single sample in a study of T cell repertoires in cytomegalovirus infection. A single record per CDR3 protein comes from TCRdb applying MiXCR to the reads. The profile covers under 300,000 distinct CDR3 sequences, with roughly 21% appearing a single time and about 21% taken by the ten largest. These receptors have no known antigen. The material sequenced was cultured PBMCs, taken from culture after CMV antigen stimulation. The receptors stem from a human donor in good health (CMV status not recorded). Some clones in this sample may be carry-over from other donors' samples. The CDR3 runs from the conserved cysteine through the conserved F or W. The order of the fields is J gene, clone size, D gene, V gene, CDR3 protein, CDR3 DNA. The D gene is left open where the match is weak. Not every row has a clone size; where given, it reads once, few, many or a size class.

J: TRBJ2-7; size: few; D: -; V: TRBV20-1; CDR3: CSAPAGPYEQYF; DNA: TGCAGTGCTCCCGCGGGGCCCTACGAGCAGTACTTC
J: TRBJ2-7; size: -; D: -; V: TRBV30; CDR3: CAWSPAYGGNLYEQYF; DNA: TGTGCCTGGAGTCCCGCCTACGGGGGAAACCTCTACGAGCAGTACTTC
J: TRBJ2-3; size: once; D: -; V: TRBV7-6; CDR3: CASSSTDSQYF; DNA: TGTGCCAGCAGTTCCACAGATTCGCAGTATTTT
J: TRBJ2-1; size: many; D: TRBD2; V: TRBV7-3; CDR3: CASSLNPSGTRYNEQFF; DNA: TGTGCCAGCAGCTTAAACCCCAGTGGGACTAGATACAATGAGCAGTTCTTC
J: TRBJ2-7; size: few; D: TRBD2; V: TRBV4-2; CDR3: CASSPGLAVEQYF; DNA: TGTGCCAGCAGCCCGGGACTAGCGGTCGAGCAGTACTTC
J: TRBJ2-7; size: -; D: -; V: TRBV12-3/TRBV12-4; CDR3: CASSQEGGRGEQYF; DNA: TGTGCCAGCAGTCAAGAGGGGGGACGGGGGGAGCAGTACTTC
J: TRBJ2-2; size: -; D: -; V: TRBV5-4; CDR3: CASSRDGGARTGELFF; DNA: TGTGCCAGCAGCCGAGACGGCGGGGCACGAACCGGGGAGCTGTTTTTT
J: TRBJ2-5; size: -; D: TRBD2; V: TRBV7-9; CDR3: CASSSTQREREETQYF; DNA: TGTGCCAGCAGCTCGACTCAGCGGGAGAGGGAGGAGACCCAGTACTTC
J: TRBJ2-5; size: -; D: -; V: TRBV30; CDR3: CAWSVGTAVPGTQYF; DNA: TGTGCCTGGAGTGTAGGCACAGCCGTACCGGGGACCCAGTACTTC
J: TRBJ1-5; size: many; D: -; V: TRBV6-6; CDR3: CASFSDGYNQPQHF; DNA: TGTGCCAGCTTCTCCGACGGGTACAATCAGCCCCAGCATTTT
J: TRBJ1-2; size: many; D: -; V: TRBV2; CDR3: CASSEGLLRYGYTF; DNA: TGTGCCAGCAGTGAAGGGTTACTACGCTATGGCTACACCTTC
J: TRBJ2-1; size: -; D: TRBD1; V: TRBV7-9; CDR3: CASTPSPGTGNNEQFF; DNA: TGTGCCAGCACTCCCTCCCCCGGGACAGGGAACAATGAGCAGTTCTTC
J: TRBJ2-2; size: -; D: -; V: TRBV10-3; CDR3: CATGAPRDTGELFF; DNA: TGTGCCACCGGTGCCCCACGGGACACCGGGGAGCTGTTTTTT
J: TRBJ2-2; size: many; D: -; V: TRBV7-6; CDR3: CASSLAAGANTGELFF; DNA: TGTGCCAGCAGCTTAGCGGCTGGAGCGAACACCGGGGAGCTGTTTTTT
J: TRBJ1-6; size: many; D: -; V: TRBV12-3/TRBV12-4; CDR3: CASSLLAGRSPLHF; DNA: TGTGCCAGCAGTTTGTTAGCTGGGAGATCACCCCTCCACTTT
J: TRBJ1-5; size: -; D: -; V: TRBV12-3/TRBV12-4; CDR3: CASTLGRRQPQHF; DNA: TGTGCCAGCACACTAGGACGGCGTCAGCCCCAGCATTTT
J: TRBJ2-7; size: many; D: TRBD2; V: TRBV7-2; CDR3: CASSLRTSGGYEQYF; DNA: TGTGCCAGCAGTCTTCGGACTAGCGGGGGCTACGAGCAGTACTTC
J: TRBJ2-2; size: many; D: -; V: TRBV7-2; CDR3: CASSFGSYTGELFF; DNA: TGTGCCAGCAGCTTCGGGTCATACACCGGGGAGCTGTTTTTT
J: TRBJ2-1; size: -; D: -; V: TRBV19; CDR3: CASSPSEAYNEQFF; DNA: TGTGCCAGTAGTCCTAGCGAGGCCTACAATGAGCAGTTCTTC
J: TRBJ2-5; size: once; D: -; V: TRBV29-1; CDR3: CSVTGAIQETQYF; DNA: TGCAGCGTGACTGGGGCGATACAAGAGACCCAGTACTTC
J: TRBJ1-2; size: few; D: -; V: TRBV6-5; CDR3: CASSYGKAAYGYTF; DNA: TGTGCCAGCAGTTACGGGAAGGCAGCCTATGGCTACACCTTC
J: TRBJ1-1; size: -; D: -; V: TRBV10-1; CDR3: CASSDFAGGAGAEAFF; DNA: TGCGCCAGCAGTGACTTTGCTGGGGGCGCGGGGGCTGAAGCTTTCTTT
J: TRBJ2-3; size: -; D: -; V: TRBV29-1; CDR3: CSAGDRTDTQYF; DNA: TGCAGCGCCGGGGACCGCACAGATACGCAGTATTTT
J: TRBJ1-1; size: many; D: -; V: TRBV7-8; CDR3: CASSLESLGTEAFF; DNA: TGTGCCAGCAGCTTAGAGAGTCTGGGCACTGAAGCTTTCTTT
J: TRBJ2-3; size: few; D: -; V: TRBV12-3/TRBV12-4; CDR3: CASSLSRLQGTDTQYF; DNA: TGTGCCAGCAGTTTATCGAGGCTTCAGGGCACAGATACGCAGTATTTT
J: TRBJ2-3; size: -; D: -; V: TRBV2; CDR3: CASSRSTGAFTDTQYF; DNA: TGTGCCAGCAGCCGATCCACGGGGGCTTTCACAGATACGCAGTATTTT
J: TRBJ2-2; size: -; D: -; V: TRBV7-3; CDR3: CASSLMARVNTGELFF; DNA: TGTGCCAGCAGCTTAATGGCTAGGGTGAACACCGGGGAGCTGTTTTTT
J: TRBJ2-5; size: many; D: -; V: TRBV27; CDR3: CASSLSGPFGETQYF; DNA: TGTGCCAGCAGTTTATCAGGACCCTTCGGGGAGACCCAGTACTTC
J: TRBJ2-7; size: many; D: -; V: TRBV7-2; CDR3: CASSFIQGSYEQYF; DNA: TGTGCCAGCAGCTTTATCCAGGGCTCCTACGAGCAGTACTTC
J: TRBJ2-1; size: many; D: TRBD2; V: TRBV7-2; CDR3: CASSFQRGGGNEQFF; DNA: TGTGCCAGCAGCTTTCAACGGGGCGGGGGGAATGAGCAGTTCTTC
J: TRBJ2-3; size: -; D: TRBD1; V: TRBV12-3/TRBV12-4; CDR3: CASSPGRDRGGTQYF; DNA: TGTGCCAGCAGTCCAGGTCGGGACAGGGGTGGTACGCAGTATTTT
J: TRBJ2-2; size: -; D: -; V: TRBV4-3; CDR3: CASSQETGTLNTGELFF; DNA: TGCGCCAGCAGCCAAGAAACTGGAACCTTGAACACCGGGGAGCTGTTTTTT
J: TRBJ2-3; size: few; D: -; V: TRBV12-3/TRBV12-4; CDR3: CASSLGGSDTQYF; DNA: TGTGCCAGCAGTTTAGGGGGGTCAGATACGCAGTATTTT
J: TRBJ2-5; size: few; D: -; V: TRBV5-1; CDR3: CASSLSLDTTQETQYF; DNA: TGCGCCAGCAGCTTGTCCCTGGACACAACCCAAGAGACCCAGTACTTC
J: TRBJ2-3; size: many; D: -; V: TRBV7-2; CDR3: CASSSGGADTQYF; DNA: TGTGCCAGCAGCTCCGGGGGTGCGGATACGCAGTATTTT
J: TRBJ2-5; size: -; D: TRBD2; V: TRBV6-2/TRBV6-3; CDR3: CASSYEREVQETQYF; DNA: TGTGCCAGCAGTTACGAGCGGGAGGTCCAAGAGACCCAGTACTTC
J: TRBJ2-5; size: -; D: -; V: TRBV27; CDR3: CASSLTVEGTETQYF; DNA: TGTGCCAGCAGTTTAACCGTCGAGGGAACGGAGACCCAGTACTTC
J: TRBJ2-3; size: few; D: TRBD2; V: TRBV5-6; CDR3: CASSSAPGLWDTDTQYF; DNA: TGTGCCAGCAGCTCGGCCCCGGGACTATGGGACACAGATACGCAGTATTTT
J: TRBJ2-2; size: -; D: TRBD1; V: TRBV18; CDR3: CASSRTQGLDTGELFF; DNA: TGTGCCAGCTCACGGACACAGGGGTTGGACACCGGGGAGCTGTTTTTT
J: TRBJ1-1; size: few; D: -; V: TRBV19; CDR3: CASSINRDTEAFF; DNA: TGTGCCAGTAGTATTAACAGGGACACTGAAGCTTTCTTT
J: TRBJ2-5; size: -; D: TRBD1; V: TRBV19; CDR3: CASSNRQGRRVETQYF; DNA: TGTGCCAGTAGTAATCGACAGGGAAGAAGAGTGGAGACCCAGTACTTC
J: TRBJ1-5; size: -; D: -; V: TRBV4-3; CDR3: CASSQVHNQPQHF; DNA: TGCGCCAGCAGCCAAGTCCATAATCAGCCCCAGCATTTT
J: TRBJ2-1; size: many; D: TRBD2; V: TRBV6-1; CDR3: CASSLTGTRVYYHNEQFF; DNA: TGTGCCAGCAGTCTGACCGGGACTAGGGTGTACTATCACAATGAGCAGTTCTTC
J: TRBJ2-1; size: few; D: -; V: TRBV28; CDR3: CASSLSLASGNEQFF; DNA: TGTGCCAGCAGTTTATCACTAGCCAGTGGGAATGAGCAGTTCTTC
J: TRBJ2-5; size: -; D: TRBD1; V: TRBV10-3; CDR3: CAIRTVGQGNQETQYF; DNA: TGTGCCATCAGGACGGTGGGACAGGGGAACCAAGAGACCCAGTACTTC
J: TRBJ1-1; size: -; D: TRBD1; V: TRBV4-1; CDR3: CASSPLGQGVMNTEAFF; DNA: TGCGCCAGCAGCCCCCTCGGACAGGGAGTAATGAACACTGAAGCTTTCTTT
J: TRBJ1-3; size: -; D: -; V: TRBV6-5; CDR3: CASSYSPDSYSGNTIYF; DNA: TGTGCCAGCAGTTACTCTCCGGACAGTTACTCTGGAAACACCATATATTTT
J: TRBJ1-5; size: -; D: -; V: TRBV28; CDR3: CASGFEGSNQPQHF; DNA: TGTGCCAGCGGATTTGAGGGAAGCAATCAGCCCCAGCATTTT
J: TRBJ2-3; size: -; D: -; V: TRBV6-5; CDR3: CASSPWGADTQYF; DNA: TGTGCCAGCAGTCCCTGGGGGGCAGATACGCAGTATTTT
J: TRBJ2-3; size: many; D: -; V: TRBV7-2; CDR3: CASSLSLPGTDTQYF; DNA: TGTGCCAGCAGCTTAAGTCTTCCGGGAACAGATACGCAGTATTTT
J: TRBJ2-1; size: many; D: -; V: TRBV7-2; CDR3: CASSLGTLGMGGEQFF; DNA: TGTGCCAGCAGCTTAGGAACGCTAGGAATGGGGGGTGAGCAGTTCTTC
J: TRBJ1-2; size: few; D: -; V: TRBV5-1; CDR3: CASSLRGGDYGYTF; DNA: TGCGCCAGCAGCTTAAGGGGGGGAGACTATGGCTACACCTTC
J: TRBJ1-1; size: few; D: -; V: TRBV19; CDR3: CASRLTDEAFF; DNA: TGTGCCAGTAGGTTGACAGATGAAGCTTTCTTT
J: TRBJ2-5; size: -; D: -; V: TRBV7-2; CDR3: CASSLSAQETQYF; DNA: TGTGCCAGCAGCTTAAGCGCTCAAGAGACCCAGTACTTC